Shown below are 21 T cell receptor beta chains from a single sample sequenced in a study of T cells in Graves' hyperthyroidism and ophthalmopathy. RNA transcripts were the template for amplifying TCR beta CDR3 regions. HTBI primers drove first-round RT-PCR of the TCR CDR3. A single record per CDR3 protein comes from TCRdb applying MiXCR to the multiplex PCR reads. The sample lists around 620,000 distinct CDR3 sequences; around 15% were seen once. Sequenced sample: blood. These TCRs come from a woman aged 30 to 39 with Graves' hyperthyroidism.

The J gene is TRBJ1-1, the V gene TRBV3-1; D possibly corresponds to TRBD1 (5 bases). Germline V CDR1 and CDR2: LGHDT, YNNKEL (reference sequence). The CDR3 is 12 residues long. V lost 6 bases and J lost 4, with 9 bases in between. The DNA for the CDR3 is TGTGCCAGCAGAGGGGTAGGCACTGAAGCTTTCTTT. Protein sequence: CASRGVGTEAFF.

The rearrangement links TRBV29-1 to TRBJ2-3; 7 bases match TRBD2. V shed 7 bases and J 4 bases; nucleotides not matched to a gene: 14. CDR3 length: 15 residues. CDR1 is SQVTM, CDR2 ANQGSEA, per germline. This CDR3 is CSAIWGGPSPDTQYF. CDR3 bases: TGCAGCGCCATCTGGGGGGGACCCTCTCCAGATACGCAGTATTTT.

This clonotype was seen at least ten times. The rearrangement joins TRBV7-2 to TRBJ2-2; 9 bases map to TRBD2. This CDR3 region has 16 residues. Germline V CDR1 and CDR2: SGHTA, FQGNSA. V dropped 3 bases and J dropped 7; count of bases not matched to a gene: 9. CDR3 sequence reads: CASSFGLAGSDGELFF. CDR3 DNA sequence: TGTGCCAGCAGCTTTGGTCTAGCGGGAAGTGACGGGGAGCTGTTTTTT. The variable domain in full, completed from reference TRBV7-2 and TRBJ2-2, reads GAGVSQSPSNKVTEKGKDVELRCDPISGHTALYWYRQSLGQGLEFLIYFQGNSAPDKSGLPSDRFSAERTGGSVSTLTIQRTQQEDSAVYLCASSFGLAGSDGELFFGEGSRLTVL.

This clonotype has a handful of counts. CDR3 sequence (DNA): TGTGCCAGCAGCCGAAGTTACATGAGCTCCTACGAGCAGTACTTC. Its protein is CASSRSYMSSYEQYF. The chain combines TRBV12-3 or TRBV12-4 with TRBJ2-7; D gene uncertain. Between the trimmed V and J ends, which lost 6 bases and 0 bases, there was a span of 15 bases. The CDR3 extends over 15 amino acids.

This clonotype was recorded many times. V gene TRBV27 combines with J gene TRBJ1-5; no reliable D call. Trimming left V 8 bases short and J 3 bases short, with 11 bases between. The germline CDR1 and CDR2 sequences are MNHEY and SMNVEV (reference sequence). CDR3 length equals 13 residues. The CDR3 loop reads CASRATINQPQHF. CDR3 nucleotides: TGTGCCAGCCGGGCCACGATCAATCAGCCCCAGCATTTT.

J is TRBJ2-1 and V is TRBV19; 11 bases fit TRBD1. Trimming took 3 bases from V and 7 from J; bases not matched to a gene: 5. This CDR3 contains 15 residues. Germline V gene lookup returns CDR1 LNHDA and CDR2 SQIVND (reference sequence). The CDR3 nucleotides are TGTGCCAGTAGTATCGGACAGGGGGCGTTAAATGAGCAGTTCTTC. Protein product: CASSIGQGALNEQFF.

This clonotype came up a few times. The CDR3 DNA follows: TGTGCCAGCAGTTTCTTAAGTGCCGGGGAGCTGTTTTTT. This sequence encodes CASSFLSAGELFF. This rearrangement joins TRBV27 to TRBJ2-2; no definite D call. The CDR3 has 13 amino acids. Looked up from germline, CDR1 is MNHEY and CDR2 is SMNVEV (reference sequence). V gave up 3 bases and J gave up 6 bases, with 8 bases separating them.

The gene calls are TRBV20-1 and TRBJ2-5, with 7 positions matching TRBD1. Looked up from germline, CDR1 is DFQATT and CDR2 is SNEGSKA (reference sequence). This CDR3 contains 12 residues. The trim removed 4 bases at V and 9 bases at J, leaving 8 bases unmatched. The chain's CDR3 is CSAKGAGGSQYF. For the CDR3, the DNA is TGCAGTGCTAAGGGGGCAGGGGGTTCCCAGTACTTC.

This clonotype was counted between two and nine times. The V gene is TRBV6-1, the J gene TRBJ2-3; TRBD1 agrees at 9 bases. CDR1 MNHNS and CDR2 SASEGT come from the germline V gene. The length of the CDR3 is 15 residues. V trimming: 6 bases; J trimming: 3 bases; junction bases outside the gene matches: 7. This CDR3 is CASRLTGTGTDTQYF. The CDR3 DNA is TGTGCCAGCAGACTGACCGGGACAGGGACAGATACGCAGTATTTT.

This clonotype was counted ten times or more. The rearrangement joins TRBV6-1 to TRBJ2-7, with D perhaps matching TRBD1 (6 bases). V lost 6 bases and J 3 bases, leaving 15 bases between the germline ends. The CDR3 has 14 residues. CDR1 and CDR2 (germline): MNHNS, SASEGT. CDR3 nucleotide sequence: TGTGCCAGCAGAGACGCGATCAGGGGCTACGAGCAGTACTTC. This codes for CASRDAIRGYEQYF.

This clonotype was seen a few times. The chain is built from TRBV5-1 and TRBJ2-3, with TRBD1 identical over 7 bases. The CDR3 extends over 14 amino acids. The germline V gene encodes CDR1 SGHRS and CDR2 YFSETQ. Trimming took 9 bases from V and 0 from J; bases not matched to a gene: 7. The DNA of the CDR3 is TGCGCCACCCAAGGGACAGCTAGCACAGATACGCAGTATTTT. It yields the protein CATQGTASTDTQYF.

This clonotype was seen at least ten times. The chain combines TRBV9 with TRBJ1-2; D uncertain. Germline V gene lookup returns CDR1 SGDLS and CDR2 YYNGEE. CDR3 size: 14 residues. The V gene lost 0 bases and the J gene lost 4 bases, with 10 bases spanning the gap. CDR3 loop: CASSVGGPGYGYTF. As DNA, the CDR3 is TGTGCCAGCAGCGTAGGGGGTCCGGGCTATGGCTACACCTTC.

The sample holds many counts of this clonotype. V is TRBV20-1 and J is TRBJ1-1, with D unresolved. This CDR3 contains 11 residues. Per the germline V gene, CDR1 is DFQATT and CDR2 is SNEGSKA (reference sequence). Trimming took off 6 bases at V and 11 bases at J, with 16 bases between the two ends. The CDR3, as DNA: TGCAGTGCCGCGGACTGGAGCGGCGCTTTCTTT. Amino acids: CSAADWSGAFF.

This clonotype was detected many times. As DNA, the CDR3 is TGTGCCAGCAGTTCACAGGGGAGCGATCAGTACTTC. Translating it yields CASSSQGSDQYF. The genes are TRBV28 and TRBJ2-7; 7 positions match TRBD1. V shed 4 bases and J 10 bases; nucleotides not matched to a gene: 7. Germline V gene lookup returns CDR1 MDHEN and CDR2 SYDVKM. The CDR3 is 12 amino acids.

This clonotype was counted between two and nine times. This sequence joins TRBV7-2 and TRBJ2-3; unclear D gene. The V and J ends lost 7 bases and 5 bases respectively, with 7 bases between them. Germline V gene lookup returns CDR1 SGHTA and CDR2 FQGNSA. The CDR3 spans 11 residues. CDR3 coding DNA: TGTGCCAGCACGACTCTAGATACGCAGTATTTT. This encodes CASTTLDTQYF.

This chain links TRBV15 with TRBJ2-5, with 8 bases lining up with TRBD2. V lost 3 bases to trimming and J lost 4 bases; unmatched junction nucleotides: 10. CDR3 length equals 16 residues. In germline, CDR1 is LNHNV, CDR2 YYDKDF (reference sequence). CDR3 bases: TGTGCCACCAGCAGCCAAAGGCTAGCGGGCGGAGAGACCCAGTACTTC. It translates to CATSSQRLAGGETQYF. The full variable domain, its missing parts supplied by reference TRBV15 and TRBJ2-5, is DAMVIQNPRYQVTQFGKPVTLSCSQTLNHNVMYWYQQKSSQAPKLLFHYYDKDFNNEADTPDNFQSRRPNTSFCFLDIRSPGLGDTAMYLCATSSQRLAGGETQYFGPGTRLLVL.

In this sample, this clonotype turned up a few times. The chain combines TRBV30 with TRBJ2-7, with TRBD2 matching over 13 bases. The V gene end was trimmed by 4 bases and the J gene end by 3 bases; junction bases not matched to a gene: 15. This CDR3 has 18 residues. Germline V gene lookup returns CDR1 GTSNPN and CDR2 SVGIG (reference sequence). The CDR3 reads CAWMGGRERTSGSYEQYF. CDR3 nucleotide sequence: TGTGCCTGGATGGGAGGGAGGGAAAGGACTAGCGGGAGCTACGAGCAGTACTTC.

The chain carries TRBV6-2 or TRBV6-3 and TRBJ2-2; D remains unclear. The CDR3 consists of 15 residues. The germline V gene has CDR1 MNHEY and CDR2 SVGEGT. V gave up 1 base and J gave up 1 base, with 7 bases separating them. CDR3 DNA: TGTGCCAGCAGTTACTTTGGGGTGAACACCGGGGAGCTGTTTTTT. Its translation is CASSYFGVNTGELFF.

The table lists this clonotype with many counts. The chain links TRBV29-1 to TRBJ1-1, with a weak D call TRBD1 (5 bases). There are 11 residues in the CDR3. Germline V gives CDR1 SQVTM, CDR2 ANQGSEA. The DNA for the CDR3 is TGCAGAAGACAGCGGGCGGATAAAGCTTTCTTT. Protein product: CRRQRADKAFF.

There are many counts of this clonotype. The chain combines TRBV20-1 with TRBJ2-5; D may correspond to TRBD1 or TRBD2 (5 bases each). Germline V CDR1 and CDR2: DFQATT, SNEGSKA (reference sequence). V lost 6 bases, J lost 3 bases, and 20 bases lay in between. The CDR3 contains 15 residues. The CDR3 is CSASESPGREETQYF. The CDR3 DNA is TGCAGTGCCTCTGAATCACCGGGACGAGAAGAGACCCAGTACTTC.

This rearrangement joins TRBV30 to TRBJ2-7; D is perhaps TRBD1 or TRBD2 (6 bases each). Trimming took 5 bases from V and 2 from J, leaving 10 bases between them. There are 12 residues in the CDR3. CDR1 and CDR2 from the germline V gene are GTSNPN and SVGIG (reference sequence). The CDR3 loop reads CAWEGGTYEQYF. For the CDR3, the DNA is TGTGCCTGGGAGGGGGGTACCTACGAGCAGTACTTC.